Reported below is one T cell receptor (beta chain). The antigen it binds to is not known. A commercial ELISA kit detecting HCMV-specific IgG in serum was used to determine HCMV serostatus. Ficoll density gradient centrifugation was used to isolate peripheral blood mononuclear cells from blood. Counted from cysteine to phenylalanine, this CDR3 has 15 amino acids. The nucleotide record is missing. The germline V gene (reference sequence) yields DFQATT for CDR1 and SNEGSKA for CDR2. This specimen belongs to a study of T cells expressing NK-cell markers (dated by TCRdb to the early 2020s). Concerning the study at large: In sorted CD3+CD56+NKG2C+, CD3+CD56+NKG2C- and CD3+CD56-NKG2C+ T-cell subsets from about 8 donors, TCR beta-chain repertoires were profiled. Randomly selected healthy volunteers, three men and five women, were used as the eight sequenced donors. Most of the eight sequenced donors were HCMV-seropositive and one was HCMV-seronegative. Libraries were sequenced as 2 x 150 bp reads on Illumina HiSeq 2000/2500, MiSeq or NextSeq.

Summary of the overall study and its limitations: Those dominant clonotypes were again the most abundant among CD3+CD56-NKG2C+ cells in a handful of donors, at about 25-60.1%. For roughly six donors, the dominant CD3+CD56+NKG2C+ clonotypes were among the top 10 CD8+ clonotypes and accounted for roughly 1.0-8% of CD8+ T cells. It remained unclear whether the expanded NKG2C-expressing T cell clones were specific for HCMV antigens.

Sequencing relied on an Illumina HiSeq 2000. TCR beta cDNA libraries were made by 5'RACE template switching that added a universal primer site and unique molecular identifiers. cDNA synthesis was primed from the TCR beta constant segment and was followed by two successive PCR amplification steps. In the source study's methods: Reads were demultiplexed and grouped by UMI with MIGEC, and clonotypes were assembled and quantified with MiTCR. To exclude erroneous sequences, any TCR cDNA sequence not supported by at least two reads was discarded. The tcR package was used for downstream repertoire analysis, with clonotypes matched between fractions based on CDR3 nucleotide sequence plus V segment. VDJmatch was used to annotate antigen specificity against VDJdb, with one amino acid substitution allowed in CDR3. TCRdb reprocessed the raw reads; every CDR3 protein sequence is a single record, and DNA is not supplied. The V and J calls reflect TCRdb's pipeline rather than the authors' work. The table for this sample records about 460,000 distinct CDR3 sequences. Around 1.4% of the sample belongs to the ten largest clones.

Specimen: blood T cells: a sorted CD56 or NKG2C T cell subset, CD4+ or CD8+ T cells, or bulk PBMC T cells (not recorded which). The source is a woman aged 50 to 60 in good health. Donor details come from another sample of the same person, matched by shared clones. The V and J genes are TRBV20-1 and TRBJ2-6; without DNA, the TCRdb call of TRBD1 cannot be checked. CDR3 sequence: CSARVRVSGANVLTF.